These 4 T cell receptor beta chains were all obtained from the same sample, sequenced in a study of patients and donors after allogeneic stem cell transplantation. TCRdb reprocessed the RT-PCR reads with MiXCR, giving one entry per CDR3 protein. The sample lists about 960,000 distinct CDR3 sequences; under 20% were seen once. Sequenced sample: blood, either unsorted or a sorted T cell fraction (not recorded which). The source of these receptors is a human donor who was either an allogeneic HSCT recipient or a stem cell or donor lymphocyte infusion donor (not recorded which). It is not recorded whose cells these are; they may come from a transplant donor.

The chain recombines TRBV12-5 with TRBJ2-4; 7 bases map to TRBD1. J lost 3 bases, V lost 3 bases, and 5 bases had no gene match. The CDR3 totals 15 residues. Germline CDR1 is LGHNT and CDR2 is FRNRAP. The CDR3 nucleotides are TGTGCTAGTGGTTTCACAGGGGTTGACAAAAACATTCAGTACTTC. This encodes CASGFTGVDKNIQYF.

The chain combines TRBV12-3 or TRBV12-4 with TRBJ1-1, with D perhaps TRBD1 (6 bases). V was shortened by 4 bases and J by 11 bases, with 23 bases between the two germline ends. The CDR3 has 15 amino acids. CDR3 DNA: TGTGCCAGCAGTTCAACTCGACAGGTCGCCGATTTTGCTTTCTTT. Residues: CASSSTRQVADFAFF.

This clonotype was found many times. The V and J genes are TRBV29-1 and TRBJ1-1; D call uncertain. In germline, CDR1 is SQVTM, CDR2 ANQGSEA. The CDR3 runs 11 residues. Trimming stripped 4 bases from V and 5 bases from J, with 8 bases between. CDR3 coding DNA: TGCAGCGTTGGCGAAAAAACTGAAGCTTTCTTT. It encodes CSVGEKTEAFF.

This clonotype was picked up a small number of times. V is TRBV9 and J is TRBJ2-7; D gene uncertain. V was trimmed by 4 bases and J by 5 bases, leaving 10 bases between them. CDR3 length equals 12 residues. CDR1 SGDLS and CDR2 YYNGEE come from the germline V gene. The CDR3 DNA follows: TGTGCCAGCAGCACCCAGGACCACGAGCAGTACTTC. Encoded protein: CASSTQDHEQYF.